The 29 T cell receptor beta chains below come from one sample, sequenced in a study of blood T cell repertoires in COVID-19. The method was immunoSEQ multiplex PCR; TCRdb's version includes in-frame clones alone and lacks a portion of them. The sample includes about 370,000 clones, more than 85% of them seen just once. Sequenced input: PBMCs or T cells enriched from blood (not recorded which). The receptors were gathered from a woman in her 40s who had been exposed to COVID-19.

The rearrangement links TRBV18 to TRBJ1-5; D is undetermined. V lost 2 bases and J 6 bases, leaving 14 bases between the germline ends. Germline CDR1 and CDR2: KGHSH and LQKENI. The CDR3 contains 15 residues. CDR3 residues: CASSPVPNPGQPQHF. The CDR3 DNA follows: TGTGCCAGCTCACCAGTCCCCAATCCGGGTCAGCCCCAGCATTTT. The complete variable domain, with remaining parts taken from reference TRBV18 and TRBJ1-5, reads NAGVMQNPRHLVRRRGQEARLRCSPMKGHSHVYWYRQLPEEGLKFMVYLQKENIIDESGMPKERFSAEFPKEGPSILRIQQVVRGDSAAYFCASSPVPNPGQPQHFGDGTRLSIL.

This clone is medium-sized in the sample. The chain combines TRBV29-1 with TRBJ1-2; D possibly corresponds to TRBD1 (5 bases). The CDR3 covers 13 residues. Germline values: CDR1 SQVTM, CDR2 ANQGSEA. With 6 bases removed from V and 6 bases from J, the gap between germline ends came to 17 bases. The CDR3 reads CSVLSWGFDGYTF. As DNA, the CDR3 is TGCAGCGTGTTGAGTTGGGGCTTTGATGGCTACACCTTC.

The V gene is TRBV9, the J gene TRBJ2-5; D is unresolved. Germline V gives CDR1 SGDLS, CDR2 YYNGEE. The ends were cut back, 0 bases at V and 4 bases at J, with 10 bases in the middle. CDR3 size: 14 residues. CDR3 sequence reads: CASSVDNRRETQYF. The CDR3 DNA sequence: TGTGCCAGCAGCGTAGATAACCGGAGAGAGACCCAGTACTTC.

Note on this clone: Compared with germline, one end of the junction differs, possibly owing to a read error. This chain joins TRBV12-3 or TRBV12-4 and TRBJ1-1; 10 bases are shared with TRBD1. The CDR3 covers 13 residues. The DNA for the CDR3 is TGTGCCAGCACCCGACAGGGGGCCACTAAAGCTTTCTTT. Amino acid sequence: CASTRQGATKAFF.

This clone was seen just once. This chain links TRBV27 with TRBJ2-7; 7 nucleotides align to TRBD1. The CDR3 extends over 14 amino acids. Germline CDR1 and CDR2: MNHEY and SMNVEV (reference sequence). Trimming cost V 3 bases and J 2 bases; bases outside gene matches: 4. The CDR3 is CASSFGTEPYEQYF. The CDR3 region has the DNA TGTGCCAGCAGTTTTGGGACAGAGCCCTACGAGCAGTACTTC.

This sequence joins TRBV5-1 and TRBJ1-1; 9 nucleotides line up with TRBD1. The junction had 8 bases not matched to a gene; V was cut back by 5 bases and J by 6 bases. In germline, CDR1 is SGHRS, CDR2 YFSETQ. This CDR3 has 14 amino acids. The CDR3 bases are TGCGCCAGCAGACGGTCGGACAGGGGCCCTGAAGCTTTCTTT. Amino acid sequence: CASRRSDRGPEAFF.

The chain joins TRBV13 to TRBJ1-2; D is undetermined. CDR1 and CDR2 from the germline V gene are PRHDT and FYEKMQ (reference sequence). V lost 2 bases and J lost 5, with 6 bases in between. This CDR3 contains 12 residues. This CDR3 reads CASSLWAYGYTF. Written as DNA, the CDR3 is TGTGCCAGCAGCTTATGGGCGTATGGCTACACCTTC.

This clone appeared a few times. The rearrangement uses TRBV2 and TRBJ2-7, with TRBD2 matching over 7 bases. Germline values: CDR1 SNHLY, CDR2 FYNNEI. Trimming took 6 bases from V and 9 from J; bases not matched to a gene: 5. The CDR3 totals 11 residues. CDR3 coding DNA: TGTGCCAGCAGGGTGGGACTAACGCAGTACTTC. Translated, it gives CASRVGLTQYF.

CDR3 residues: CASSLARTSYEQYF. As DNA, the CDR3 is TGTGCCAGCAGCTTGGCTAGGACATCCTACGAGCAGTACTTC. The genes are TRBV11-3 and TRBJ2-7; weak D call: TRBD1 (5 bases). Germline loops: CDR1 SGHNT, CDR2 YENEEA. V was trimmed by 3 bases and J by 1 base, leaving 10 bases between them. This CDR3 region has 14 residues.

This clone was recorded once. The CDR3 region has the DNA TGTGCCAGCAGCGCCCTAGCGGGGGAGTACAATGAGCAGTTCTTC. It translates to CASSALAGEYNEQFF. The chain links TRBV9 to TRBJ2-1; 10 positions agree with TRBD2. J lost 4 bases, V lost 3 bases, and 4 bases had no gene match. The CDR3 is 15 residues long. Germline CDR1 reads SGDLS; CDR2 reads YYNGEE.

The chain joins TRBV5-6 to TRBJ1-2, with 7 bases identical to TRBD1. The CDR3 sequence is 16 residues long. Germline CDR1 SGHDT, CDR2 YYEEEE. The junction had 14 bases not matched to a gene; V was cut back by 4 bases and J by 5 bases. CDR3 sequence reads: CASSTPRDRQGYGYTF. The CDR3, as DNA: TGTGCCAGCAGCACCCCACGGGATCGACAGGGATATGGCTACACCTTC.

V gene TRBV27 combines with J gene TRBJ2-2, with TRBD2 matching over 10 bases. The CDR3 has 14 residues. Trimming at V came to 6 bases and at J to 4 bases, leaving 2 bases not matched to a gene. Germline CDR1 MNHEY, CDR2 SMNVEV (reference sequence). Written as DNA, the CDR3 is TGTGCCAGCAGGAGCGGGGGGGGCACCGGGGAGCTGTTTTTT. This encodes CASRSGGGTGELFF.

This chain connects TRBV9 to TRBJ2-1; 8 nucleotides align to TRBD2. The V gene's germline CDR1 is SGDLS and CDR2 YYNGEE. V was clipped by 2 bases and J by 6 bases; unmatched bases: 10. The CDR3 has 16 amino acids. The CDR3 DNA sequence: TGTGCCAGCAGCGTGATAGCGGGGTTGGGGATCAATGAGCAGTTCTTC. It codes for CASSVIAGLGINEQFF. Using reference TRBV9 and TRBJ2-1 for the parts outside the CDR3, the full variable domain is DSGVTQTPKHLITATGQRVTLRCSPRSGDLSVYWYQQSLDQGLQFLIQYYNGEERAKGNILERFSAQQFPDLHSELNLSSLELGDSALYFCASSVIAGLGINEQFFGPGTRLTVL.

In its sample, this clone was seen once. The rearrangement links TRBV12-5 to TRBJ1-1, with D perhaps TRBD1 (5 bases). The CDR3 spans 15 residues. Trimming removed 2 bases at V and 0 bases at J, with 10 bases between. The germline gives CDR1 LGHNT, CDR2 FRNRAP. The CDR3 region is CASGLTRTLNTEAFF. The CDR3 DNA reads TGTGCTAGTGGTTTGACGCGGACATTGAACACTGAAGCTTTCTTT.

This clone was counted a single time. The chain carries TRBV9 and TRBJ2-3, with 11 bases lining up with TRBD2. The J segment lost 3 bases and the V segment lost 2 bases, leaving 2 bases of the junction unmatched. The CDR3 runs 15 residues. Germline V lookup: CDR1 SGDLS, CDR2 YYNGEE. The CDR3 sequence: CASSVSGGGTDTQYF. Written as DNA, the CDR3 is TGTGCCAGCAGCGTTAGCGGGGGGGGAACAGATACGCAGTATTTT. The whole variable domain, remainder taken from reference TRBV9 and TRBJ2-3, is DSGVTQTPKHLITATGQRVTLRCSPRSGDLSVYWYQQSLDQGLQFLIQYYNGEERAKGNILERFSAQQFPDLHSELNLSSLELGDSALYFCASSVSGGGTDTQYFGPGTRLTVL.

V usage is TRBV5-4 and J usage is TRBJ1-3; D is possibly TRBD1 (5 bases). CDR3 length equals 13 residues. V was pared by 3 bases and J by 9 bases, with 13 bases between. From germline, CDR1 is SGHNT and CDR2 YYREEE (reference sequence). CDR3 loop: CASSWDFESTIYF. The CDR3 DNA follows: TGTGCCAGCAGCTGGGACTTCGAGAGCACCATATATTTT.

This clone was observed once. The chain recombines TRBV7-2 with TRBJ2-7; TRBD2 matches 10 bases. Losses at the gene ends were 5 bases for V and 3 bases for J; bases not matched to a gene: 7. The CDR3 covers 15 residues. The germline V gene encodes CDR1 SGHTA and CDR2 FQGNSA. This CDR3 is CASSKSWTSGYEQYF. CDR3 sequence (DNA): TGTGCCAGCAGCAAATCGTGGACTAGCGGCTACGAGCAGTACTTC.

The chain couples TRBV7-3 to TRBJ2-5, with D perhaps matching TRBD2 (6 bases). Germline CDR1 and CDR2: SGHTA and FQGTGA. Trimming removed 3 bases at V and 12 bases at J, with 20 bases between. CDR3 length: 14 amino acids. CDR3 DNA sequence: TGTGCCAGCAGCTTTCTCGGCCTCCCGGGGGTAGAGTACTTC. It codes for CASSFLGLPGVEYF. Variable domain in full (rest from reference TRBV7-3 and TRBJ2-5): GAGVSQTPSNKVTEKGKYVELRCDPISGHTALYWYRQSLGQGPEFLIYFQGTGAADDSGLPNDRFFAVRPEGSVSTLKIQRTERGDSAVYLCASSFLGLPGVEYFGPGTRLLVL.

The genes are TRBV5-1 and TRBJ2-7, with 10 bases that match TRBD1. This CDR3 is 16 amino acids long. J was trimmed by 3 bases and V by 3 bases; bases with no gene match: 9. Germline V gene data show CDR1 as SGHRS and CDR2 as YFSETQ. This chain's CDR3 is CASSSSGQGSFYEQYF. The CDR3 DNA sequence: TGCGCCAGCAGCTCCTCGGGACAGGGGAGTTTCTACGAGCAGTACTTC.

V usage is TRBV14 and J usage is TRBJ2-5; D may be TRBD2 (5 bases). The ends were cut back, 0 bases at V and 7 bases at J, with 24 bases in the middle. CDR1 SGHDN and CDR2 FVKESK come from the germline V gene. The CDR3 spans 18 residues. Here the CDR3 reads CASSQENTRVYRAGTQYF. The CDR3 DNA is TGTGCCAGCAGCCAAGAGAATACGCGCGTTTATCGGGCGGGGACCCAGTACTTC.

Only one count was recorded for this clone. This chain links TRBV12-3 or TRBV12-4 with TRBJ2-5, with 7 bases that match TRBD2. CDR3 length equals 13 residues. Trimming removed 5 bases from V and 5 bases from J; junction bases left unmatched: 5. CDR3 amino acids: CASSPGRPETQYF. The CDR3 DNA reads TGTGCCAGCAGTCCCGGGAGGCCCGAGACCCAGTACTTC.

The V gene is TRBV29-1, the J gene TRBJ1-2; no clear D gene. The CDR3 is 11 residues long. CDR1 SQVTM and CDR2 ANQGSEA come from the germline V gene. Trimming shortened V by 4 bases and J by 7 bases, and 10 bases separated the two germline ends. The CDR3 spells CSVGEGIGYTF. The CDR3 DNA follows: TGCAGCGTTGGCGAGGGCATTGGCTACACCTTC.

This clone appeared a single time. This rearrangement joins TRBV2 to TRBJ2-7; 7 bases are a match to TRBD2. Germline CDR1 is SNHLY and CDR2 is FYNNEI. J lost 3 bases, V lost 8 bases, and 4 bases had no gene match. CDR3 length equals 12 residues. CDR3 in amino acids: CASVGGNYEQYF. The CDR3 DNA reads TGTGCCAGCGTCGGGGGGAACTACGAGCAGTACTTC.

V usage is TRBV18 and J usage is TRBJ2-7, with 7 positions matching TRBD1. The CDR3 totals 13 residues. Germline assignment: CDR1 KGHSH and CDR2 LQKENI. V lost 3 bases and J lost 3; bases outside the gene matches: 2. CDR3 coding DNA: TGTGCCAGCTCACCTGACAGGGTCTACGAGCAGTACTTC. It encodes CASSPDRVYEQYF.

The chain employs TRBV29-1 and TRBJ1-1, with no clear D. CDR1 is SQVTM and CDR2 is ANQGSEA in the germline V gene. The CDR3 loop spans 14 amino acids. Trimming stripped 1 base from V and 1 base from J, with 10 bases between. CDR3 amino acids: CSVEGGRQNTEAFF. In nucleotides, the CDR3 is TGCAGCGTTGAAGGAGGGCGGCAGAACACTGAAGCTTTCTTT. Complete variable domain (other parts from reference TRBV29-1 and TRBJ1-1): SAVISQKPSRDICQRGTSLTIQCQVDSQVTMMFWYRQQPGQSLTLIATANQGSEATYESGFVIDKFPISRPNLTFSTLTVSNMSPEDSSIYLCSVEGGRQNTEAFFGQGTRLTVV.

The chain uses TRBV6-2 or TRBV6-3 and TRBJ2-1; 9 positions agree with TRBD2. The V gene's germline CDR1 is MNHEY and CDR2 SVGEGT. The CDR3 sequence is 19 residues long. Trimming at V came to 0 bases and at J to 5 bases, leaving 14 bases not matched to a gene. The CDR3 sequence: CASSYSRFRAGGNNNEQFF. CDR3 nucleotides: TGTGCCAGCAGTTACTCGAGATTTCGAGCGGGGGGAAATAACAATGAGCAGTTCTTC.

This chain uses TRBV20-1 with TRBJ1-5; D is ambiguous. The CDR3 sequence is 12 residues long. V was pared by 3 bases and J by 9 bases, with 12 bases between. The germline V gene has CDR1 DFQATT and CDR2 SNEGSKA (reference sequence). CDR3 nucleotides: TGCAGTGCTAGTAGCACCATTTGGCCCCAGCATTTT. The encoded protein is CSASSTIWPQHF.

This clone was detected only once. V and J are TRBV5-1 and TRBJ2-2, with no clear D. CDR1 and CDR2 from the germline V gene are SGHRS and YFSETQ. The CDR3 length is 16 residues. The ends were cut back, 0 bases at V and 0 bases at J, with 9 bases in the middle. The CDR3 DNA is TGCGCCAGCAGCTTGGTTGGCGGAACGAACACCGGGGAGCTGTTTTTT. Translation gives CASSLVGGTNTGELFF.

The rearrangement uses TRBV11-2 and TRBJ1-2, with 8 positions matching TRBD1. Germline CDR1 reads SGHAT; CDR2 reads FQNNGV. J lost 4 bases, V lost 2 bases, and 6 bases had no gene match. The CDR3 extends over 15 amino acids. The CDR3 loop reads CASSLNQGASYGYTF. CDR3 coding DNA: TGTGCCAGCAGCTTAAATCAGGGGGCGAGCTATGGCTACACCTTC.